This TCR beta chain was observed in a study of T cell repertoires in cytomegalovirus infection. One entry per CDR3 protein, called by TCRdb with MiXCR from the reads. Seen here are tens of thousands of distinct CDR3 sequences, 20% observed once, and the top ten hold under 85%. This clonotype was counted between two and nine times. Its target is not known. V was trimmed by 5 bases and J by 8 bases, leaving 16 bases between them. The V gene's germline CDR1 is MNHEY and CDR2 SMNVEV (reference sequence). The CDR3 extends over 14 amino acids. The chain employs TRBV27 and TRBJ1-5, with D unresolved. The sequenced sample was CD8+ T cells from cultured PBMCs, obtained from culture after CMV antigen stimulation. This sequence originates from a human donor in good health (CMV status not recorded). Some clones in this sample may be carry-over from other donors' samples. CDR3 region: CASSPNGRREPQHF. Here the CDR3 DNA reads TGTGCCAGCAGTCCCAACGGGCGACGGGAGCCCCAGCATTTT.